This TCR beta chain emerged from a study of blood T cells in healthy people across ages. No fewer than 5.5 micrograms of total RNA were isolated from every sample. Whole-study results and caveats: Per million T cells, the diversity of TCR beta decreased roughly linearly as age advanced. Estimated diversity across one million T cells was deemed an underestimate.

Germline V gene sequence: CDR1 KGHDR, CDR2 SFDVKD. The CDR3 totals 15 residues. V shed 10 bases and J 8 bases; nucleotides not matched to a gene: 17. Sample-barcoded 5' priming and a J-beta primer mix drove a second PCR of roughly 6 to 12 cycles. Researchers report that a template-switch adaptor with 12 random nucleotides tagged each cDNA molecule. TCRdb reprocessed the 5' RACE reads via MiXCR and lists one record per CDR3 protein. The sample lists approximately 2,000,000 distinct CDR3 sequences; about two fifths were seen once. A remark on this clonotype: What it binds is not known.

The V call is TRBV24-1, the J call TRBJ2-7; 9 bases agree with TRBD1. The receptor was isolated from a human donor in good health. Sample: blood. The CDR3 loop reads CATGPGTGRADKQYF. CDR3 nucleotide sequence: TGTGCCACGGGTCCTGGGACAGGGAGAGCGGACAAGCAGTACTTC.